The clone carrying this T cell receptor (beta chain) was found a few times. Time point in this sample: patch test 2, 6 weeks after DPC sensitization. Treatment given: therapeutic diphenylcyclopropenone sensitization with weekly scalp DPC. The sample belongs to a study of human T cells and chemical hapten exposure. TCRdb processed the RACE reads anew with MiXCR; each CDR3 protein has one entry. The data contain over 130,000 distinct CDR3 sequences, roughly 12% of them seen just once; the ten biggest clones take up around 1.4%. Germline V lookup: CDR1 MDHEN, CDR2 SYDVKM. The junction had 3 bases not matched to a gene; V was cut back by 6 bases and J by 0 bases. This CDR3 contains 15 residues.

The sequence was collected from a woman between 50 and 59 years old with alopecia areata. Some clones in this sample may be carry-over from other donors' samples. V usage is TRBV28 and J usage is TRBJ2-1; 9 bases align to TRBD2. The material sequenced was whole blood, taken in connection with sensitization to the hapten diphenylcyclopropenone (DPC). CDR3 sequence: CASSSSGASYNEQFF. The CDR3 region has the DNA TGTGCCAGCAGCTCTAGCGGGGCCTCCTACAATGAGCAGTTCTTC.